This T cell receptor (beta chain) was found in a study of graft-versus-host responses after intestinal transplantation. Overall study: Multivisceral, liver-intestinal, or isolated intestinal grafts went to recipients. Every recipient had anti-thymocyte globulin induction and 2 to 3 years of tacrolimus plus steroids.

Unmatched junction bases numbered 2, after V lost 2 bases and J lost 5 bases. Per germline, CDR1 KGHSH and CDR2 LQKENI. The CDR3 is 14 residues long. Note on this clone: Its specificity is unknown.

Only in-frame clones appear in the TCRdb table, and some are missing; sequencing was by immunoSEQ multiplex PCR. The sample consists of just under 50,000 clones, around 84% of them appearing once. Study results and limitations: Peak circulating GvH clone levels tracked with early post-transplant HvG declines. The recipient marrow held GvH clones, and some of them showed up first in ileum or blood.

This sequence joins TRBV18 and TRBJ2-1; 8 nucleotides agree with TRBD2. The TCR comes from a human donor who was the organ donor for an intestinal transplant. The sequenced sample was unstimulated CD4+ T cells sorted from spleen or lymph node cells, obtained before transplant. CDR3 coding DNA: TGTGCCAGCTCACCATTCGGGAGGGACAATGAGCAGTTCTTC. The encoded protein is CASSPFGRDNEQFF.